Shown below are 32 T cell receptor beta chains from a single sample sequenced in a study of response to subunit inactivated influenza vaccine. TCRdb re-called the RT-PCR reads through MiXCR, storing one row per CDR3 protein. The sample holds under 550,000 distinct CDR3 sequences, about 8% seen once. Sample: PBMCs from blood, taken roughly 24 months after vaccination. These receptors were collected from a man between 50 and 69 years old who received an inactivated influenza vaccine.

This clonotype was counted at least ten times. V is TRBV4-3 and J is TRBJ2-2, with D possibly TRBD2 on 6 matching bases. The CDR3 runs to 14 residues. In germline, CDR1 is LGHNA, CDR2 YSLEER. Trimming removed 4 bases at V and 1 base at J, with 7 bases between. This CDR3 is CASSRRVNTGELFF. Written as DNA, the CDR3 is TGCGCCAGCAGCCGGAGGGTGAACACCGGGGAGCTGTTTTTT.

This clonotype was recorded many times. CDR3 coding DNA: TGTGCCAGCAGGCAGACAGGGTGGGACAATGAGCAGTTCTTC. Amino acids: CASRQTGWDNEQFF. The chain couples TRBV6-2 or TRBV6-3 to TRBJ2-1, with 7 bases fitting TRBD1. J gave up 5 bases and V 6 bases, and 7 bases lay outside the gene matches. This CDR3 comprises 14 residues. Germline CDR1 is MNHEY and CDR2 is SVGEGT.

This clonotype occurred a few times. The chain combines TRBV29-1 with TRBJ2-2, with D unresolved. The length of the CDR3 is 15 residues. V lost 4 bases and J 1 base, leaving 13 bases between the germline ends. CDR1 and CDR2 from the germline V gene are SQVTM and ANQGSEA. The CDR3 region is CSVVLMGRNTGELFF. In nucleotides, the CDR3 is TGCAGCGTTGTCCTCATGGGCAGGAACACCGGGGAGCTGTTTTTT.

The V and J genes are TRBV9 and TRBJ2-2, with 12 bases identical to TRBD1. This CDR3 region has 16 residues. V dropped 3 bases and J dropped 9; count of bases not matched to a gene: 9. Per the germline V gene, CDR1 is SGDLS and CDR2 is YYNGEE. The CDR3 sequence is CASSASGDRGLRELFF. CDR3 nucleotides: TGTGCCAGCAGCGCTTCCGGGGACAGGGGGCTCAGGGAGCTGTTTTTT.

This clonotype was detected a few times. The genes are TRBV7-7 and TRBJ2-5; 10 bases agree with TRBD1. CDR3 length equals 15 residues. The germline gives CDR1 SSHAT, CDR2 FNYEAQ (reference sequence). V trimming: 5 bases; J trimming: 7 bases; junction bases outside the gene matches: 10. CDR3 in amino acids: CASSPTRQGAGTQYF. CDR3 coding DNA: TGTGCCAGCAGCCCTACGAGACAGGGGGCAGGGACCCAGTACTTC.

This clonotype showed up many times. The V gene is TRBV29-1, the J gene TRBJ1-2; tentative D call: TRBD1 (6 bases). Trimming cost V 2 bases and J 6 bases, with 13 bases left between them. The CDR3 length is 13 residues. Germline assignment: CDR1 SQVTM and CDR2 ANQGSEA. The CDR3 nucleotides read TGCAGCGTTGAACAGCCGAGGGGGAATGGCTACACCTTC. Its translation: CSVEQPRGNGYTF.

This clonotype showed up just a few times. The rearrangement joins TRBV6-2 or TRBV6-3 to TRBJ2-4, with TRBD2 identical over 8 bases. The CDR3 has 14 amino acids. Looked up from germline, CDR1 is MNHEY and CDR2 is SVGEGT. The V segment lost 6 bases and the J segment 6 bases; nucleotides outside the gene matches: 7. The CDR3 loop reads CASSERGGINIQYF. The CDR3 nucleotides read TGTGCCAGCAGCGAACGGGGGGGGATAAACATTCAGTACTTC.

V and J are TRBV7-9 and TRBJ2-1, with D hard to call. The V end lost 5 bases, the J end lost 5 bases, and 10 bases lay between the germline ends. CDR1 and CDR2 (germline): SEHNR, FQNEAQ (reference sequence). This CDR3 is built from 13 residues. CDR3 loop: CASSPTSDNEQFF. The CDR3 DNA is TGTGCCAGCAGCCCTACGTCAGACAATGAGCAGTTCTTC.

This chain connects TRBV6-1 to TRBJ2-3; TRBD2 matches 16 bases. The CDR3 runs to 19 residues. The V segment lost 5 bases and the J segment 1 base; nucleotides outside the gene matches: 9. Per germline, CDR1 MNHNS and CDR2 SASEGT. The CDR3 sequence: CASSRTGLAGGPGTDTQYF. The CDR3 bases are TGTGCCAGCAGTCGTACGGGACTAGCGGGAGGGCCCGGCACAGATACGCAGTATTTT.

This clonotype occurred a few times. This rearrangement joins TRBV6-5 to TRBJ2-7; TRBD1 matches at 7 bases. Germline CDR1 and CDR2: MNHEY and SVGAGI. Unmatched junction bases numbered 8, after V lost 0 bases and J lost 0 bases. This CDR3 contains 17 residues. The CDR3 sequence: CASSYSIRAGGSYEQYF. The CDR3 coding sequence is TGTGCCAGCAGTTACTCGATACGAGCAGGGGGCTCCTACGAGCAGTACTTC.

This clonotype was seen ten or more times. The rearrangement joins TRBV7-2 to TRBJ2-7; D is possibly TRBD2 (6 bases). The germline V gene has CDR1 SGHTA and CDR2 FQGNSA. This CDR3 has 15 amino acids. Trimming cost V 6 bases and J 3 bases, with 18 bases left between them. This CDR3 is CASSVQGAGHYEQYF. CDR3 in DNA: TGTGCCAGCAGTGTACAAGGGGCGGGGCACTACGAGCAGTACTTC.

The chain couples TRBV2 to TRBJ1-5, with TRBD1 as a possible D gene (6 bases). Trimming removed 3 bases at V and 5 bases at J, with 23 bases between. The CDR3 spans 18 residues. Germline CDR1 and CDR2: SNHLY and FYNNEI. The CDR3 region is CASSDGGAGPLIHQPQHF. CDR3 bases: TGTGCCAGCAGTGATGGGGGGGCAGGTCCTCTAATTCATCAGCCCCAGCATTTT.

This clonotype has more than one count but fewer than ten. V usage is TRBV20-1 and J usage is TRBJ2-7, with 8 positions matching TRBD2. The CDR3 is made up of 15 amino acids. CDR1 is DFQATT and CDR2 is SNEGSKA in the germline V gene (reference sequence). The ends lost 1 base at V and 1 base at J; junction bases unmatched: 6. DNA of the CDR3: TGCAGTGCTAGAGCCGGGCGGGAGGAATCCTACGAGCAGTACTTC. Encoded protein: CSARAGREESYEQYF.

The CDR3 DNA is TGTGCCAGCAGTCAACGACAGGGTACGCTCTACGAGCAGTACTTC. It is translated as CASSQRQGTLYEQYF. This chain links TRBV27 with TRBJ2-7; 7 bases fit TRBD1. The CDR3 runs 15 residues. Germline V gives CDR1 MNHEY, CDR2 SMNVEV (reference sequence). V lost 5 bases to trimming and J lost 3 bases; unmatched junction nucleotides: 10.

Many counts were recorded for this clonotype. V and J are TRBV7-2 and TRBJ2-5, with a possible D match to TRBD2 (5 bases). Trimming pared 5 bases from V and 4 bases from J, leaving 11 bases between. Looked up from germline, CDR1 is SGHTA and CDR2 is FQGNSA. This CDR3 region has 13 residues. The CDR3 here is CASSPGLGETQYF. Here the CDR3 DNA reads TGTGCCAGCAGCCCGGGGTTAGGAGAGACCCAGTACTTC.

The gene calls are TRBV11-3 and TRBJ2-4, with D uncertain. Trimming pared 5 bases from V and 0 bases from J, leaving 8 bases between. The CDR3 covers 14 residues. CDR1 and CDR2 (germline): SGHNT, YENEEA. CDR3 bases: TGTGCCAGCAGCCCCCCTTTAGCCAAAAACATTCAGTACTTC. This encodes CASSPPLAKNIQYF.

This clonotype has at least ten counts. The rearrangement uses TRBV11-2 and TRBJ2-1; TRBD2 matches 11 bases. CDR3 length: 15 amino acids. J was trimmed by 5 bases and V by 6 bases; bases with no gene match: 6. CDR1 is SGHAT and CDR2 is FQNNGV in the germline V gene. In nucleotides, the CDR3 is TGTGCCAGCAGTTACCTAGCGGGGGGAGACAATGAGCAGTTCTTC. Translated, it gives CASSYLAGGDNEQFF.

This clonotype was picked up many times. This chain uses TRBV21-1 with TRBJ1-5; the table's D call of TRBD1 was not tested on the DNA. TRBV21-1 is annotated as a pseudogene. This CDR3 comprises 15 residues. CDR3 loop: CASSRTGAGCQPQHF. The CDR3 DNA reads TGTGCCAGCAGCAGAACAGGGGCAGGTTGTCAGCCCCAGCATTTT.

This clonotype has at least ten counts. This chain joins TRBV9 and TRBJ2-1; the match to TRBD1 covers 10 bases. There are 15 residues in the CDR3. V was pared by 2 bases and J by 8 bases, with 7 bases of the junction left unmatched. Germline-derived CDR1 and CDR2 are SGDLS and YYNGEE. CDR3 sequence: CASSVGTGVGYEQFF. The CDR3 DNA sequence: TGTGCCAGCAGCGTGGGGACAGGGGTTGGCTATGAGCAGTTCTTC.

This clonotype was seen more than once but under ten times. This chain links TRBV27 with TRBJ2-5; D is perhaps TRBD1 (5 bases). This CDR3 comprises 15 residues. CDR1 is MNHEY, CDR2 SMNVEV, per germline (reference sequence). The V and J ends lost 0 bases and 5 bases respectively, with 13 bases between them. The CDR3 protein is CASSLSVGRAETQYF. CDR3 bases: TGTGCCAGCAGTTTATCGGTCGGCAGGGCTGAGACCCAGTACTTC.

The chain is built from TRBV6-2 or TRBV6-3 and TRBJ2-4; D may be TRBD2 (5 bases). Trimming took off 8 bases at V and 0 bases at J, with 11 bases between the two ends. CDR1 and CDR2 from the germline V gene are MNHEY and SVGEGT. The CDR3 covers 14 residues. CDR3 sequence reads: CASGKDLAKNIQYF. In DNA form, the CDR3 reads TGTGCCAGCGGAAAGGACTTAGCCAAAAACATTCAGTACTTC.

J is TRBJ2-5 and V is TRBV5-1; 7 nucleotides match TRBD2. V trimming: 4 bases; J trimming: 1 base; junction bases outside the gene matches: 4. CDR1 and CDR2 from the germline V gene are SGHRS and YFSETQ. This CDR3 spans 14 amino acids. In nucleotides, the CDR3 is TGCGCCAGCAGCCGAAGACTAGCCCAAGAGACCCAGTACTTC. It encodes CASSRRLAQETQYF.

J is TRBJ2-2 and V is TRBV12-3 or TRBV12-4; D might be TRBD2 (6 bases). Trimming cost V 8 bases and J 0 bases, with 13 bases left between them. This CDR3 is 15 amino acids long. As DNA, the CDR3 is TGTGCCAGCCAGACTGGACTAACGAACACCGGGGAGCTGTTTTTT. Protein product: CASQTGLTNTGELFF.

This clonotype was counted between two and nine times. The chain employs TRBV7-2 and TRBJ1-1; TRBD1 is a possible D gene (5 bases). The germline V gene encodes CDR1 SGHTA and CDR2 FQGNSA. CDR3 size: 16 residues. The ends were cut back, 6 bases at V and 1 base at J, with 18 bases in the middle. The CDR3 bases are TGTGCCAGCAGACGCCGGGACGGATTTTCGAACACTGAAGCTTTCTTT. This codes for CASRRRDGFSNTEAFF.

This clonotype was detected only a few times. The chain has TRBV29-1 and TRBJ2-1, with D perhaps matching TRBD1 (5 bases). Germline V CDR1 and CDR2: SQVTM, ANQGSEA. There are 12 residues in the CDR3. Trimming removed 0 bases at V and 8 bases at J, with 8 bases between. The CDR3 protein is CSVEEGAHEQFF. In DNA, the CDR3 is TGCAGCGTTGAAGAAGGGGCCCATGAGCAGTTCTTC.

V usage is TRBV11-2 and J usage is TRBJ2-1; 9 nucleotides match TRBD2. The junction had 7 bases not matched to a gene; V was cut back by 1 base and J by 0 bases. Germline V CDR1 and CDR2: SGHAT, FQNNGV. The length of the CDR3 is 18 residues. CDR3 nucleotides: TGTGCCAGCAGCTTAGTGTGGAGTAGCGGGAGCTCCTACAATGAGCAGTTCTTC. It translates to CASSLVWSSGSSYNEQFF.

The chain uses TRBV30 and TRBJ2-1, with TRBD1 identical over 8 bases. The V gene's germline CDR1 is GTSNPN and CDR2 SVGIG (reference sequence). This CDR3 region has 15 residues. V dropped 0 bases and J dropped 7; count of bases not matched to a gene: 8. CDR3 region: CAWSVGQGGWNEQFF. CDR3 sequence (DNA): TGTGCCTGGAGTGTAGGACAGGGAGGTTGGAATGAGCAGTTCTTC.

This clonotype came up a few times. V is TRBV29-1 and J is TRBJ2-2; D not certain. This CDR3 comprises 11 residues. Germline V gene sequence: CDR1 SQVTM, CDR2 ANQGSEA. With 6 bases removed from V and 5 bases from J, the gap between germline ends came to 7 bases. The CDR3 region has the DNA TGCAGCGTGAGTGGGACCGGGGAGCTGTTTTTT. Protein sequence: CSVSGTGELFF.

This clonotype was observed a few times. The chain recombines TRBV25-1 with TRBJ2-1; TRBD2 agrees at 8 bases. In germline, CDR1 is MGHDK, CDR2 SYGVNS. V shed 8 bases, J shed 2 bases, and the junction held 5 bases outside the gene matches. The CDR3 has 14 residues. The CDR3 bases are TGTGCCAGCCGTCGGGGGGGGGCCTACAATGAGCAGTTCTTC. This encodes CASRRGGAYNEQFF.

This clonotype was seen only a few times. This chain joins TRBV6-2 or TRBV6-3 and TRBJ2-6; weak D call: TRBD1 (6 bases). CDR1 MNHEY and CDR2 SVGEGT come from the germline V gene. This CDR3 has 13 residues. The CDR3 spells CAEWGLGANVLTF. The CDR3 coding sequence is TGTGCTGAATGGGGGCTTGGGGCCAACGTCCTGACTTTC.

V is TRBV7-9 and J is TRBJ1-4, with no clear D. Germline CDR1 is SEHNR and CDR2 is FQNEAQ (reference sequence). This CDR3 has 14 amino acids. Trimming pared 1 base from V and 7 bases from J, leaving 10 bases between. As DNA, the CDR3 is TGTGCCAGCAGCTTAGTTGGGCAGAGTGAAAAACTGTTTTTT. It translates to CASSLVGQSEKLFF.

This clonotype turned up a few times. J is TRBJ2-5 and V is TRBV10-3; D perhaps matches TRBD2 (5 bases). V lost 6 bases and J lost 1, with 9 bases in between. Looked up from germline, CDR1 is ENHRY and CDR2 is SYGVKD. There are 13 residues in the CDR3. CDR3 sequence: CAISSGSQETQYF. As DNA, the CDR3 is TGTGCCATCAGCAGCGGTTCCCAAGAGACCCAGTACTTC.